This T cell receptor beta chain was obtained from a study of blood T cells in healthy people across ages. Findings and limits, study-wide: Long-lived donors carried more naive CD4+ cells and greater diversity than aged donors. CMV status of donors was not determined, possibly confounding expanded clonotype changes.

Combining a sample-barcoded 5' primer with a J-beta primer mix, a second PCR ran for about 7 to 11 cycles. Each CDR3 protein gets one entry after TCRdb re-called the 5' RACE reads with MiXCR. The sample yields 550,000 to 600,000 distinct CDR3 sequences, around half seen once. Trimming cost V 3 bases and J 1 base, with 7 bases left between them. Germline values: CDR1 SGDLS, CDR2 YYNGEE. The CDR3 spans 13 residues. With regard to this clonotype: Its antigen is unknown.

The sequencing sample was made of blood. This receptor was taken from an older man in good health. The rearrangement uses TRBV9 and TRBJ2-5; D is unresolved. CDR3 sequence reads: CASSATTQETQYF. DNA of the CDR3: TGTGCCAGCAGCGCAACTACCCAAGAGACCCAGTACTTC.